This T cell receptor (beta chain) was identified in a study of T cell responses to AZD1222 COVID-19 vaccine. Produced via immunoSEQ multiplex PCR; TCRdb's table is partial and in-frame only. This table has under 200,000 clones, more than 70% appearing once. Study-wide points: Vaccine-associated CD4 TCRs ranged over spike, dominating at 160-218 and 743-854. An increase in Spike-specific TCR breadth and depth was observed after two AZD1222 doses. Donors were largely white British and mainly female; clonal diversity was possibly underestimated.

Germline trimming cut 0 bases from V and 4 bases from J; bases unmatched to any gene: 7. Germline V CDR1 and CDR2: SGDLS, YYNGEE. This CDR3 is 15 amino acids long. Worth noting for this clone: Antigen specificity is unknown.

The clonotype was recovered from an adult who received the AZD1222 COVID-19 vaccine. The V call is TRBV9, the J call TRBJ2-7, with 7 positions matching TRBD1. The sample in question was peripheral blood, obtained 28 days after the second AZD1222 dose. The CDR3: CASSVGGTASYEQYF. Written as DNA, the CDR3 is TGTGCCAGCAGCGTAGGGGGGACAGCTAGTTACGAGCAGTACTTC.